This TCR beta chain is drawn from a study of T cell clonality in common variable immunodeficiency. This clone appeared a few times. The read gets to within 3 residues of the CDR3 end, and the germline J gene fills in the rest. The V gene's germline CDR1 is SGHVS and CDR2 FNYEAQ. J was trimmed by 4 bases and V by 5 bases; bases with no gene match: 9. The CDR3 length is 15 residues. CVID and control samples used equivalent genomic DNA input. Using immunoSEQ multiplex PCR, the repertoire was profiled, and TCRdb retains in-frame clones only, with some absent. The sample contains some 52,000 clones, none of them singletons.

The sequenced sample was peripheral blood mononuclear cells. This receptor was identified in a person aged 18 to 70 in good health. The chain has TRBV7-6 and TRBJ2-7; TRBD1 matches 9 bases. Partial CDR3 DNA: TGTGCCAGCAGCCAACTTCCAGGACAGGGGTACGAG. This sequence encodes CASSQLPGQGYE. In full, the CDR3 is CASSQLPGQGYEQYF.